These T cell receptor beta chains were read from a single sample in a study of blood T cell repertoires in COVID-19. Clones were read by immunoSEQ multiplex PCR, and TCRdb kept only the in-frame ones, dropping some. The table includes more than 150,000 clones, roughly four fifths detected once. The sample was PBMCs or T cells enriched from blood (not recorded which). The receptors were gathered from a man aged 35 to 55 who had recovered from COVID-19. Each CDR3 is given with its conserved first and last residue. The order of the fields is J gene, V gene, CDR3 length, clone size, D gene, CDR3 DNA, CDR3 protein. A D gene is named only where the DNA matches it firmly. Size is omitted from some rows. Given values are once, few, many or a class for expanded clones.

j_call: TRBJ1-2
v_call: TRBV9
cdr3_length: 15
clone_size: NA
d_call: NA
cdr3_nt: TGTGCCAGCAGCGTAGGGTCAGGGGCCGGTCGAGGCTACACCTTC
cdr3_aa: CASSVGSGAGRGYTF

j_call: TRBJ1-6
v_call: TRBV9
cdr3_length: 14
clone_size: NA
d_call: NA
cdr3_nt: TGTGCCAGCAGCGCCGGTAATTACAATTCACCCCTCCACTTT
cdr3_aa: CASSAGNYNSPLHF

j_call: TRBJ1-2
v_call: TRBV19
cdr3_length: 14
clone_size: NA
d_call: NA
cdr3_nt: TGTGCCAGTAGTATAGTAACGGTTTCCTATGGCTACACCTTC
cdr3_aa: CASSIVTVSYGYTF

j_call: TRBJ1-1
v_call: TRBV6-5
cdr3_length: 16
clone_size: once
d_call: NA
cdr3_nt: TGTGCCAGCAGTTACCTTGTGACTAGGACGAACACTGAAGCTTTCTTT
cdr3_aa: CASSYLVTRTNTEAFF

j_call: TRBJ2-5
v_call: TRBV5-1
cdr3_length: 16
clone_size: NA
d_call: TRBD2
cdr3_nt: TGCGCCAGCAGCGCCAGACTAGCGGGAGGACAAGAGACCCAGTACTTC
cdr3_aa: CASSARLAGGQETQYF

j_call: TRBJ2-5
v_call: TRBV18
cdr3_length: 12
clone_size: NA
d_call: NA
cdr3_nt: TGTGCCAGCTCACCAGTACAAGAGACCCAGTACTTC
cdr3_aa: CASSPVQETQYF

j_call: TRBJ2-1
v_call: TRBV2
cdr3_length: 13
clone_size: NA
d_call: NA
cdr3_nt: TGTGCCAGCAGTGAGGACTATTTCAATGAGCAGTTCTTC
cdr3_aa: CASSEDYFNEQFF

j_call: TRBJ2-1
v_call: TRBV2
cdr3_length: 14
clone_size: NA
d_call: TRBD2
cdr3_nt: TGTGCCAGCAGTTCGGGACTAGCGGCTAATGAGCAGTTCTTC
cdr3_aa: CASSSGLAANEQFF

j_call: TRBJ1-3
v_call: TRBV9
cdr3_length: 14
clone_size: NA
d_call: TRBD1
cdr3_nt: TGTGCCAGCAGCGGGACAGGGACTGGAAACACCATATATTTT
cdr3_aa: CASSGTGTGNTIYF

j_call: TRBJ1-5
v_call: TRBV15
cdr3_length: 15
clone_size: NA
d_call: NA
cdr3_nt: TGTGCCACCAGCAGAGATCTTGTAGATCGACAGCCCCAGCATTTT
cdr3_aa: CATSRDLVDRQPQHF

j_call: TRBJ2-7
v_call: TRBV28
cdr3_length: 12
clone_size: NA
d_call: NA
cdr3_nt: TGTGCCAGCAGGGGGCTCTCCTACGAGCAGTACTTC
cdr3_aa: CASRGLSYEQYF

j_call: TRBJ1-6
v_call: TRBV27
cdr3_length: 15
clone_size: NA
d_call: NA
cdr3_nt: TGTGCCAGCAGTTTAGCGGGCTCCTATAATTCACCCCTCCACTTT
cdr3_aa: CASSLAGSYNSPLHF

j_call: TRBJ2-1
v_call: TRBV9
cdr3_length: 15
clone_size: NA
d_call: TRBD2
cdr3_nt: TGTGCCAGCAGCCCCCGGCGGGAGTCGATCGATGAGCAGTTCTTC
cdr3_aa: CASSPRRESIDEQFF

j_call: TRBJ2-1
v_call: TRBV28
cdr3_length: 13
clone_size: NA
d_call: NA
cdr3_nt: TGTGCCACAGGGGGGAGCTCCTACAATGAGCAGTTCTTC
cdr3_aa: CATGGSSYNEQFF

j_call: TRBJ1-4
v_call: TRBV5-6
cdr3_length: 19
clone_size: NA
d_call: TRBD1
cdr3_nt: TGTGCCAGCAGCCCTAAGACAGGGCCACCTTACTCAACTAATGAAAAACTGTTTTTT
cdr3_aa: CASSPKTGPPYSTNEKLFF

j_call: TRBJ1-2
v_call: TRBV2
cdr3_length: 13
clone_size: few
d_call: NA
cdr3_nt: TGTGCCAGCAGTGCCTTCGGGTCCTATGGCTACACCTTC
cdr3_aa: CASSAFGSYGYTF

j_call: TRBJ2-1
v_call: TRBV5-4
cdr3_length: 16
clone_size: NA
d_call: NA
cdr3_nt: TGTGCCAGCAGCTTGAGCGGAGCCAACTCCTACAATGAGCAGTTCTTC
cdr3_aa: CASSLSGANSYNEQFF